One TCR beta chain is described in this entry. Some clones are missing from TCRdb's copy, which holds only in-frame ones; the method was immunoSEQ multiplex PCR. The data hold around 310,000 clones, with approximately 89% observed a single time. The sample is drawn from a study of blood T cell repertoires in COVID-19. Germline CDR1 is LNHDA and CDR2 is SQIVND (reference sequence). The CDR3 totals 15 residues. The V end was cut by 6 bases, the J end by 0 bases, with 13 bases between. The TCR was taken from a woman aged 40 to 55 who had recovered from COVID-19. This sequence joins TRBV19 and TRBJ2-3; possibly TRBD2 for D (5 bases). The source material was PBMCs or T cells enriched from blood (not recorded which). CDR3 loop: CASSGLLWSTDTQYF. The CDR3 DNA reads TGTGCCAGTAGCGGACTTCTTTGGAGCACAGATACGCAGTATTTT.